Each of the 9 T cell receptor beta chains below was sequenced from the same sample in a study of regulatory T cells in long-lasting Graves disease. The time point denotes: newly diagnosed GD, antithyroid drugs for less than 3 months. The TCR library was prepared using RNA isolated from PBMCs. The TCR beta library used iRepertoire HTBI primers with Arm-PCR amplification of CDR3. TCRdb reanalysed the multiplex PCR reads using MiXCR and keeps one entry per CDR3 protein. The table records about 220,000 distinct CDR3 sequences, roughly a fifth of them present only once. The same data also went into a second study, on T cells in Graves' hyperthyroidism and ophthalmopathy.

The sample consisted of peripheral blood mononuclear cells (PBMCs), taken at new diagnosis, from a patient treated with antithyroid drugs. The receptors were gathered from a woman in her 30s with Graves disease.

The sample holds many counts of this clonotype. The CDR3 region is CASSSPLGARSSGANVLTF. In nucleotides, the CDR3 is TGTGCCAGCAGCTCCCCTCTAGGGGCCCGGAGCTCTGGGGCCAACGTCCTGACTTTC. The chain has TRBV12-3 or TRBV12-4 and TRBJ2-6, with D possibly TRBD1 on 5 matching bases. Trimming removed 6 bases at V and 0 bases at J, with 21 bases between. CDR3 length: 19 residues.

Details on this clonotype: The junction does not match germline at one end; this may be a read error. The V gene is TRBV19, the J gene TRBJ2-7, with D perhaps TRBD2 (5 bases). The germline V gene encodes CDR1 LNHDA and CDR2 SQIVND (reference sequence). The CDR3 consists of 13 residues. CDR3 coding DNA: TGTGCCGGTAGCAAAGGGAGATCGTACGAGCAGTACTTC. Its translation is CAGSKGRSYEQYF.

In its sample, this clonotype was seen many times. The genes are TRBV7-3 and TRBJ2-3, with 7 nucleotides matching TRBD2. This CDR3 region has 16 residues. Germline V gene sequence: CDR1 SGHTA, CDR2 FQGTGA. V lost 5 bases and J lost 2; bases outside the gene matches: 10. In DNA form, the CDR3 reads TGTGCCAGCAGCCCGATAATTCGGGGGGACACAGATACGCAGTATTTT. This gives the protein CASSPIIRGDTDTQYF.

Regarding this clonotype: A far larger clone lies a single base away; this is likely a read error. In DNA form, the CDR3 reads TGTACCAGCAGTGACAGGGATGGCTACACCTTC. The encoded protein is CTSSDRDGYTF. The V call is TRBV28, the J call TRBJ1-2; 7 nucleotides align to TRBD1. This CDR3 comprises 11 residues. The V gene's germline CDR1 is MDHEN and CDR2 SYDVKM.

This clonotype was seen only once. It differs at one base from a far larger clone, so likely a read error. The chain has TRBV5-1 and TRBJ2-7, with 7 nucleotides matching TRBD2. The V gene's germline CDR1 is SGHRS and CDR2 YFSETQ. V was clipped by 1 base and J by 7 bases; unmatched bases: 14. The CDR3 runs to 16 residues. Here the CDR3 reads CASSLRAGHPSGEQYF. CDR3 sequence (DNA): TGCGCCAGCAGCTTGCGGGCGGGCCACCCTAGCGGTGAGCAGTACTTC.

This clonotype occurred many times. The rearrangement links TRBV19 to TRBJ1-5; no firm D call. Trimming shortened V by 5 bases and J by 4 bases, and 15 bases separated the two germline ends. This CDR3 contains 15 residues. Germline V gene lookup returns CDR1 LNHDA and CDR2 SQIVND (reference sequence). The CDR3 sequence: CASSVKADGNQPQHF. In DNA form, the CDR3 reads TGTGCCAGTAGTGTCAAAGCGGACGGTAATCAGCCCCAGCATTTT.

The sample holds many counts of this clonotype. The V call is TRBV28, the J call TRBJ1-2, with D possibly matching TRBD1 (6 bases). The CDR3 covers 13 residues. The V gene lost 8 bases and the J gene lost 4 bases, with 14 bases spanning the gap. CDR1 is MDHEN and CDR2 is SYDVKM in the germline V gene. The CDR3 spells CASVTGTLYGYTF. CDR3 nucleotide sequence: TGTGCCAGCGTAACCGGGACACTCTATGGCTACACCTTC.

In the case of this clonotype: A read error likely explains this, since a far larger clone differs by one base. DNA for the CDR3: TGTGCCAGCAGCCTGGGGACTAGCGGACCCCAAGAGACCCAGTACTTC. Protein: CASSLGTSGPQETQYF. V is TRBV6-2 or TRBV6-3 and J is TRBJ2-1, with 11 bases fitting TRBD2. Matching the DNA end better, TRBJ2-5 makes the J call doubtful. Germline CDR1 and CDR2: MNHEY and SVGEGT. This CDR3 contains 16 residues.

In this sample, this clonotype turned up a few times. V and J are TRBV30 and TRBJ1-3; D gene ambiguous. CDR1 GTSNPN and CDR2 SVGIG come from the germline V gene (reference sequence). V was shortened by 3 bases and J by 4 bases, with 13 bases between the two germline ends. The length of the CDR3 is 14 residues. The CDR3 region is CAWRVRSLGNTIYF. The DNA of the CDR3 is TGTGCCTGGAGAGTGCGGTCCCTCGGAAACACCATATATTTT.